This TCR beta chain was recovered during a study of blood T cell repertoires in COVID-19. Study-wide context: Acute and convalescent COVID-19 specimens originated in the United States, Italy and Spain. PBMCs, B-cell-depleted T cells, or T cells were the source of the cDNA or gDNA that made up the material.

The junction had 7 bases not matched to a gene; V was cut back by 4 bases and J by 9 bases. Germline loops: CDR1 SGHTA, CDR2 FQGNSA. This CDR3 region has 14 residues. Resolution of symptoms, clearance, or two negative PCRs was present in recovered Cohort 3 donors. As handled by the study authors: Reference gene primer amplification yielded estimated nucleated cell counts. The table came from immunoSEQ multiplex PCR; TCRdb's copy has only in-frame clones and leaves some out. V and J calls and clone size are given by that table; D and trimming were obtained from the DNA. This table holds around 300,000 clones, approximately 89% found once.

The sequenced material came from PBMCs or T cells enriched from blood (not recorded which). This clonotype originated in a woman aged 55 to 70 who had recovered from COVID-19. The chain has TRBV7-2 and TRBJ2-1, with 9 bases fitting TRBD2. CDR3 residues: CASSSYLAGAEQFF. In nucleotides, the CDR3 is TGTGCCAGCAGCTCTTATTTAGCGGGAGCTGAGCAGTTCTTC.